The 29 T cell receptor beta chains below were found in one sample sequenced in a study of blood T cells in healthy people across ages. The use of a sample-barcoded 5' primer and a J-beta primer mix characterized a second PCR of about 7 to 12 cycles. TCRdb re-called the 5' RACE reads with MiXCR, one entry per CDR3 protein. The sample includes roughly 1,300,000 distinct CDR3 sequences, roughly 59% of them seen just once. The specimen was blood. These receptors were taken from a man between 18 and 29 years old in good health.

This clonotype appeared a few times. This chain connects TRBV13 to TRBJ2-3; 7 nucleotides align to TRBD1. V lost 6 bases, J lost 2 bases, and 8 bases stayed unmatched. The CDR3 contains 15 residues. The germline V gene encodes CDR1 PRHDT and CDR2 FYEKMQ (reference sequence). CDR3 DNA sequence: TGTGCCAGCAGGGCAAACGGACAGGACACAGATACGCAGTATTTT. Translated, it gives CASRANGQDTDTQYF.

The chain joins TRBV5-1 to TRBJ2-7; D gene unclear. V lost 4 bases, J lost 2 bases, and 10 bases lay in between. Germline CDR1 is SGHRS and CDR2 is YFSETQ. This CDR3 comprises 13 residues. This CDR3 reads CASSPENTYEQYF. CDR3 sequence (DNA): TGCGCCAGCAGCCCAGAGAACACCTACGAGCAGTACTTC.

The chain carries TRBV15 and TRBJ1-2, with TRBD1 as a possible D gene (5 bases). The CDR3 has 13 residues. V lost 5 bases and J 4 bases, leaving 11 bases between the germline ends. The V gene's germline CDR1 is LNHNV and CDR2 YYDKDF (reference sequence). The CDR3 DNA follows: TGTGCCACCAGCCATCGACAGAGCTATGGCTACACCTTC. Translation gives CATSHRQSYGYTF. The whole variable domain, remainder taken from reference TRBV15 and TRBJ1-2, is DAMVIQNPRYQVTQFGKPVTLSCSQTLNHNVMYWYQQKSSQAPKLLFHYYDKDFNNEADTPDNFQSRRPNTSFCFLDIRSPGLGDTAMYLCATSHRQSYGYTFGSGTRLTVV.

As concerns this clonotype: Germline is not matched at one junction end, which may reflect a read error. The chain has TRBV11-2 and TRBJ2-5, with 11 bases identical to TRBD2. The CDR3 has 16 amino acids. Germline values: CDR1 SGHAT, CDR2 FQNNGV. The CDR3 here is CASSLTSGSFRETRYF. The CDR3, as DNA: TGTGCCAGCAGCTTAACTAGCGGGAGTTTTCGGGAGACCCGGTACTTC.

The CDR3 reads CASSPSVNRGISEQYF. In DNA, the CDR3 is TGTGCCAGCAGCCCTAGCGTGAACAGGGGGATTAGCGAGCAGTACTTC. The chain uses TRBV11-2 and TRBJ2-7; TRBD1 agrees at 8 bases. The V gene end was trimmed by 5 bases and the J gene end by 6 bases; junction bases not matched to a gene: 15. The CDR3 runs to 16 residues. Germline CDR1 SGHAT, CDR2 FQNNGV.

With regard to this clonotype: One end of the junction fails to match germline, which may point to a read error. The chain employs TRBV27 and TRBJ1-2; D is uncertain. The CDR3 sequence is 12 residues long. Germline V gene data show CDR1 as MNHEY and CDR2 as SMNVEV (reference sequence). CDR3 DNA: TGTACCAGCAGTTTTCGGGGTTGGGGCTACACCTTC. Protein product: CTSSFRGWGYTF.

In DNA form, the CDR3 reads TGTGCCAGCAGCCAAGAAGGATGGGAGCAGTACTTC. Translation: CASSQEGWEQYF. The genes are TRBV14 and TRBJ2-4; D possibly corresponds to TRBD2 (5 bases). Germline lookup yields CDR1 SGHDN and CDR2 FVKESK. The germline V and J ends were trimmed by 0 bases and 13 bases, with 10 bases remaining between them. The CDR3 is 12 amino acids.

The V call is TRBV29-1, the J call TRBJ2-5; D unclear. V was shortened by 2 bases and J by 5 bases, with 9 bases between the two germline ends. Per germline, CDR1 SQVTM and CDR2 ANQGSEA. The CDR3 is 12 amino acids. In DNA, the CDR3 is TGCAGCGTTGAATCCTCGTGGGAGACCCAGTACTTC. Translated: CSVESSWETQYF.

The chain links TRBV12-3 or TRBV12-4 to TRBJ1-2; weak D call: TRBD1 (5 bases). V was cut by 6 bases and J by 4 bases, with 18 bases left in between. This CDR3 has 15 residues. The CDR3 sequence is CASSSGRKGSYGYTF. The CDR3 DNA sequence: TGTGCCAGCAGCTCCGGTCGGAAGGGGAGCTATGGCTACACCTTC.

This chain links TRBV4-2 with TRBJ2-7; 11 nucleotides line up with TRBD2. With V trimmed by 4 bases and J by 0 bases, 11 bases remained unmatched. The CDR3 totals 18 residues. The germline gives CDR1 LGHNA, CDR2 YNFKEQ. The CDR3 DNA follows: TGTGCCAGCAGCCTCGCCCGATTTACTAGCGGGGGCTCCTACGAGCAGTACTTC. The encoded protein is CASSLARFTSGGSYEQYF.

The chain carries TRBV10-1 and TRBJ1-6, with a tentative D call TRBD1 (6 bases). Looked up from germline, CDR1 is WNHNN and CDR2 is SYGVQD (reference sequence). V gave up 10 bases and J gave up 9 bases, with 28 bases separating them. This CDR3 is built from 17 residues. CDR3 in DNA: TGCGCCAAGGCCGTCGACGGGGGCGAAGGCTACCGTTCACCCCTCCACTTT. Translating gives CAKAVDGGEGYRSPLHF.

The chain couples TRBV29-1 to TRBJ1-4, with 7 bases identical to TRBD1. Germline V gene data show CDR1 as SQVTM and CDR2 as ANQGSEA. This CDR3 contains 13 residues. The V gene end was trimmed by 6 bases and the J gene end by 7 bases; junction bases not matched to a gene: 8. The CDR3 DNA follows: TGCAGCGTGGCCCGACAGGGTAGTGAAAAACTGTTTTTT. It translates to CSVARQGSEKLFF.

This clonotype turned up a few times. V is TRBV29-1 and J is TRBJ2-7; tentatively, D is TRBD1 or TRBD2 (5 bases each). Per the germline V gene, CDR1 is SQVTM and CDR2 is ANQGSEA. V lost 2 bases and J 7 bases, leaving 15 bases between the germline ends. CDR3 length: 13 residues. CDR3 loop: CSVERQGDGEQYF. CDR3 sequence (DNA): TGCAGCGTTGAAAGGCAGGGAGACGGGGAGCAGTACTTC.

CDR3 DNA: TGCAGTGCTAGAGATAGAGCAGAGCCTTACGAGCAGTACTTC. Protein product: CSARDRAEPYEQYF. The genes are TRBV20-1 and TRBJ2-7; D is ambiguous. Germline loops: CDR1 DFQATT, CDR2 SNEGSKA (reference sequence). V was cut by 0 bases and J by 4 bases, with 13 bases left in between. The CDR3 is 14 residues long.

The J gene is TRBJ1-6, the V gene TRBV20-1; D gene ambiguous. This CDR3 is built from 12 residues. The V and J ends lost 6 bases and 7 bases respectively, with 10 bases between them. The germline gives CDR1 DFQATT, CDR2 SNEGSKA (reference sequence). CDR3 bases: TGCAGTGCACGGCGGATCAATTCACCCCTCCACTTT. Translated, it gives CSARRINSPLHF.

This chain joins TRBV24-1 and TRBJ2-7; 12 bases are a match to TRBD2. Germline V gene data show CDR1 as KGHDR and CDR2 as SFDVKD. Trimming cost V 10 bases and J 4 bases; bases outside gene matches: 22. The CDR3 is 19 amino acids. In DNA, the CDR3 is TGTGCCACGGCCGACCCGACTAGCGGGAGTCTGGGACCATGGTACGAGCAGTACTTC. As protein: CATADPTSGSLGPWYEQYF.

This clonotype was counted between two and nine times. The J gene is TRBJ1-2, the V gene TRBV4-1; 8 nucleotides line up with TRBD1. The V segment lost 1 base and the J segment 5 bases; nucleotides outside the gene matches: 9. The germline V gene encodes CDR1 MGHRA and CDR2 YSYEKL. This CDR3 spans 16 amino acids. CDR3 amino acids: CASSQVPGQGYYGYTF. In DNA form, the CDR3 reads TGCGCCAGCAGCCAAGTTCCCGGACAGGGATATTATGGCTACACCTTC.

This clonotype occurred a few times. The chain has TRBV7-2 and TRBJ2-3, with no clear D. The CDR3 has 15 residues. Germline V gene sequence: CDR1 SGHTA, CDR2 FQGNSA. Trimming took 2 bases from V and 0 from J, leaving 9 bases between them. The CDR3 DNA is TGTGCCAGCAGCTTATTGCCAGCAAGCACAGATACGCAGTATTTT. Protein sequence: CASSLLPASTDTQYF. The whole variable domain, remainder taken from reference TRBV7-2 and TRBJ2-3, is GAGVSQSPSNKVTEKGKDVELRCDPISGHTALYWYRQSLGQGLEFLIYFQGNSAPDKSGLPSDRFSAERTGGSVSTLTIQRTQQEDSAVYLCASSLLPASTDTQYFGPGTRLTVL.

This sequence joins TRBV20-1 and TRBJ2-5, with TRBD1 matching 8 bases. Germline CDR1 DFQATT, CDR2 SNEGSKA (reference sequence). J gave up 5 bases and V 5 bases, and 7 bases lay outside the gene matches. The CDR3 consists of 13 residues. This CDR3 is CSAPDRVGETQYF. CDR3 sequence (DNA): TGCAGTGCTCCGGACAGGGTCGGGGAGACCCAGTACTTC.

The chain is built from TRBV20-1 and TRBJ2-7; D unclear. Germline V gives CDR1 DFQATT, CDR2 SNEGSKA (reference sequence). The CDR3 loop spans 12 amino acids. V lost 6 bases to trimming and J lost 4 bases, with 13 bases between them. In nucleotides, the CDR3 is TGCAGTGCCGGCGAAGGGCTATACGAGCAGTACTTC. This encodes CSAGEGLYEQYF.

This clonotype has a handful of counts. This chain links TRBV6-1 with TRBJ1-1, with a weak D call TRBD1 (6 bases). This CDR3 spans 14 amino acids. Looked up from germline, CDR1 is MNHNS and CDR2 is SASEGT. V gave up 3 bases and J gave up 3 bases, with 11 bases separating them. The CDR3 DNA reads as TGTGCCAGCAGTGATCGGGGGGGCGACACTGAAGCTTTCTTT. Protein: CASSDRGGDTEAFF.

The V and J genes are TRBV20-1 and TRBJ1-2; no reliable D call. Germline V lookup: CDR1 DFQATT, CDR2 SNEGSKA (reference sequence). V lost 6 bases and J 6 bases, leaving 8 bases between the germline ends. This CDR3 comprises 10 residues. CDR3 sequence (DNA): TGCAGTGCCGAGGCGAATGGCTACACCTTC. Its protein product is CSAEANGYTF.

The chain is built from TRBV2 and TRBJ2-7; D is unclear. The germline gives CDR1 SNHLY, CDR2 FYNNEI. Trimming took off 8 bases at V and 3 bases at J, with 11 bases between the two ends. The CDR3 has 12 residues. The chain's CDR3 is CASDFSSYEQYF. The CDR3 nucleotides are TGTGCCAGCGATTTTTCTAGCTACGAGCAGTACTTC.

V gene TRBV12-3 or TRBV12-4 combines with J gene TRBJ2-6, with TRBD1 matching 10 bases. The ends lost 5 bases at V and 0 bases at J; junction bases unmatched: 4. The CDR3 spans 17 residues. CDR3 DNA: TGTGCCAGCAGTCCCGGACAGGGGGGCTCTGGGGCCAACGTCCTGACTTTC. Its protein product is CASSPGQGGSGANVLTF.

V usage is TRBV7-2 and J usage is TRBJ1-2; D remains unclear. The germline CDR1 and CDR2 sequences are SGHTA and FQGNSA. This CDR3 comprises 14 residues. V was trimmed by 1 base and J by 8 bases, leaving 14 bases between them. The CDR3 DNA follows: TGTGCCAGCAGCTTAGGGGAGTCCCGTTTAGGCTACACCTTC. Its translation: CASSLGESRLGYTF.

There are a few counts of this clonotype. The chain links TRBV12-3 or TRBV12-4 to TRBJ2-7; 8 nucleotides match TRBD1. V shed 3 bases and J 0 bases; nucleotides not matched to a gene: 10. This CDR3 has 17 residues. This CDR3 is CASSFVSQGASSYEQYF. DNA of the CDR3: TGTGCCAGCAGTTTCGTCTCTCAGGGGGCTTCCTCCTACGAGCAGTACTTC.

CDR3 in DNA: TGCAGTGCTAGAGATCTCGGACATCACAATGAGCAGTTCTTC. Translated: CSARDLGHHNEQFF. The chain combines TRBV20-1 with TRBJ2-1; tentative D call: TRBD1 (5 bases). The V end lost 0 bases, the J end lost 5 bases, and 11 bases lay between the germline ends. Germline CDR1 is DFQATT and CDR2 is SNEGSKA (reference sequence). The CDR3 loop spans 14 amino acids.

This clonotype has at least ten counts. The chain couples TRBV20-1 to TRBJ2-1, with unresolved D. Germline V lookup: CDR1 DFQATT, CDR2 SNEGSKA (reference sequence). The ends were cut back, 0 bases at V and 0 bases at J, with 9 bases in the middle. This CDR3 has 15 amino acids. The CDR3 DNA is TGCAGTGCTAGAGATCCGGGTAGCTCCTACAATGAGCAGTTCTTC. As protein: CSARDPGSSYNEQFF.

The chain uses TRBV2 and TRBJ2-3; 9 bases agree with TRBD1. The germline CDR1 and CDR2 sequences are SNHLY and FYNNEI. CDR3 length: 14 residues. Trimming removed 6 bases from V and 6 bases from J; junction bases left unmatched: 7. CDR3 bases: TGTGCCAGCAGAGACAGGGGGATATTGGATACGCAGTATTTT. As protein: CASRDRGILDTQYF. The full variable domain, rest sourced from reference TRBV2 and TRBJ2-3, is EPEVTQTPSHQVTQMGQEVILRCVPISNHLYFYWYRQILGQKVEFLVSFYNNEISEKSEIFDDQFSVERPDGSNFTLKIRSTKLEDSAMYFCASRDRGILDTQYFGPGTRLTVL.